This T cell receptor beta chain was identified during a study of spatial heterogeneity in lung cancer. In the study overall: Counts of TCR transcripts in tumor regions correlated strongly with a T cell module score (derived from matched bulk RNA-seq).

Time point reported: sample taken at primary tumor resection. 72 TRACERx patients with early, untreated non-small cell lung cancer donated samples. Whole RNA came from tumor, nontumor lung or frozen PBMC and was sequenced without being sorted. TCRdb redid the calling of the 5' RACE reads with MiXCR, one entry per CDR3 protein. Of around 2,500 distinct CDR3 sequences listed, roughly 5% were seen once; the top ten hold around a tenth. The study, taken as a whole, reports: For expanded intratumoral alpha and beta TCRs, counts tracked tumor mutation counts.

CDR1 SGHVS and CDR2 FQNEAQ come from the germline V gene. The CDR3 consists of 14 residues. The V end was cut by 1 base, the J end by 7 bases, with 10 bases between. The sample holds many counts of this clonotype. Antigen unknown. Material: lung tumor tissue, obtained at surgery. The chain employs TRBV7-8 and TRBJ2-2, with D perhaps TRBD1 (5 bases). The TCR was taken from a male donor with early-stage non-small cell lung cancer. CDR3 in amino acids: CASSLGRASGELFF. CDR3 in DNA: TGTGCCAGCAGCTTAGGCAGGGCAAGCGGGGAGCTGTTTTTT.